These 23 T cell receptor beta chains were all obtained from the same sample, sequenced in a study of blood T cell repertoires in COVID-19. Generated by immunoSEQ multiplex PCR, the TCRdb table keeps only in-frame clones and is missing some. The profile covers about 320,000 clones, with under 90% appearing a single time and 4.5% to 5.5% taken by the ten largest. The sequenced sample consisted of PBMCs or T cells enriched from blood (not recorded which). These receptors were taken from a man in his sixties who had recovered from COVID-19.

The chain combines TRBV5-4 with TRBJ2-1, with TRBD1 matching 7 bases. The CDR3 contains 13 residues. From germline, CDR1 is SGHNT and CDR2 YYREEE (reference sequence). After removal of 5 bases from V and 10 bases from J, the junction contained 9 bases not matched to a gene. The DNA for the CDR3 is TGTGCCAGCAGTTTCAAAGGGGGCTGGGAGCAGTTCTTC. This gives the protein CASSFKGGWEQFF.

This chain joins TRBV11-2 and TRBJ1-4; the D gene is possibly TRBD1 (6 bases). The CDR3 loop spans 16 amino acids. From germline, CDR1 is SGHAT and CDR2 FQNNGV. V dropped 3 bases and J dropped 8 bases, with 19 bases sitting between them. CDR3 nucleotides: TGTGCCAGCAGCTTTGCAGGGGACGTGGAAACCGAAAAACTGTTTTTT. This translates into CASSFAGDVETEKLFF.

This chain links TRBV2 with TRBJ2-1; the D is unclear. The V and J ends lost 4 bases and 4 bases respectively, with 14 bases between them. Germline assignment: CDR1 SNHLY and CDR2 FYNNEI. CDR3 length: 15 amino acids. The CDR3 region is CASSGYPSTYNEQFF. The DNA for the CDR3 is TGTGCCAGCAGTGGTTATCCCTCTACTTACAATGAGCAGTTCTTC.

Here the CDR3 DNA reads TGCGCCAGCAGCTTGTTTGCGGGACAGGGGGCGGAGGATGGCTACACCTTC. Translation gives CASSLFAGQGAEDGYTF. The chain links TRBV5-1 to TRBJ1-2, with 12 positions matching TRBD1. Germline lookup yields CDR1 SGHRS and CDR2 YFSETQ. This CDR3 has 17 residues. Trimming took 1 base from V and 6 from J; bases not matched to a gene: 10.

The chain employs TRBV15 and TRBJ1-2, with TRBD1 matching over 9 bases. V lost 3 bases and J lost 0; bases outside the gene matches: 5. The CDR3 totals 16 residues. Germline V gene data show CDR1 as LNHNV and CDR2 as YYDKDF (reference sequence). In nucleotides, the CDR3 is TGTGCCACCAGCAGGGGGGGGACAGGGTCTAACTATGGCTACACCTTC. This gives the protein CATSRGGTGSNYGYTF.

V usage is TRBV5-1 and J usage is TRBJ2-5; D is perhaps TRBD1 (5 bases). The V gene lost 7 bases and the J gene lost 4 bases, with 14 bases spanning the gap. Germline CDR1 SGHRS, CDR2 YFSETQ. The CDR3 covers 13 residues. CDR3 protein: CASSVGAAETQYF. The CDR3 DNA reads as TGCGCCAGCTCCGTTGGGGCGGCAGAGACCCAGTACTTC.

The rearrangement links TRBV4-2 to TRBJ2-3, with 9 bases matching TRBD1. CDR3 length: 15 amino acids. In germline, CDR1 is LGHNA, CDR2 YNFKEQ. Germline trimming cut 4 bases from V and 6 bases from J; bases unmatched to any gene: 8. CDR3 in amino acids: CASSPGQGGSDTQYF. CDR3 coding DNA: TGTGCCAGCAGCCCGGGACAGGGAGGCAGTGATACGCAGTATTTT.

The chain is built from TRBV20-1 and TRBJ1-3; no clear D. V was shortened by 3 bases and J by 0 bases, with 15 bases between the two germline ends. The CDR3 spans 16 residues. The germline gives CDR1 DFQATT, CDR2 SNEGSKA (reference sequence). CDR3 amino acids: CSASWREKSSGNTIYF. Here the CDR3 DNA reads TGCAGTGCTAGTTGGCGGGAGAAGAGCTCTGGAAACACCATATATTTT.

The chain links TRBV29-1 to TRBJ2-3, with TRBD1 matching 7 bases. Germline values: CDR1 SQVTM, CDR2 ANQGSEA. CDR3 length equals 12 residues. V shed 8 bases and J 4 bases; nucleotides not matched to a gene: 6. The CDR3 spells CSFRQGPDTQYF. CDR3 bases: TGCAGCTTCAGACAGGGCCCAGATACGCAGTATTTT.

The chain is built from TRBV6-5 and TRBJ2-1, with 8 bases lining up with TRBD2. The CDR3 is made up of 15 amino acids. After removal of 6 bases from V and 3 bases from J, the junction contained 7 bases not matched to a gene. The germline V gene has CDR1 MNHEY and CDR2 SVGAGI. CDR3 nucleotides: TGTGCCAGCAGCCCATTAGCGGGACTCTACAATGAGCAGTTCTTC. It translates to CASSPLAGLYNEQFF.

As DNA, the CDR3 is TGTGCCAGCAGCGCTTCCGGGAATAACTACAATGAGCAGTTCTTC. Amino acid sequence: CASSASGNNYNEQFF. The V gene is TRBV9, the J gene TRBJ2-1; D possibly corresponds to TRBD2 (5 bases). Trimming took 3 bases from V and 3 from J, leaving 13 bases between them. This CDR3 is 15 amino acids long. Germline V gene sequence: CDR1 SGDLS, CDR2 YYNGEE.

The chain couples TRBV11-2 to TRBJ1-1; D uncertain. This CDR3 has 18 amino acids. V was shortened by 1 base and J by 2 bases, with 20 bases between the two germline ends. Germline V gene lookup returns CDR1 SGHAT and CDR2 FQNNGV. CDR3 coding DNA: TGTGCCAGCAGCTTAGGTTCGTCGGCAGCGATACTTAACACTGAAGCTTTCTTT. Translated, it gives CASSLGSSAAILNTEAFF. Drawing the rest from reference TRBV11-2 and TRBJ1-1, the complete variable domain is EAGVAQSPRYKIIEKRQSVAFWCNPISGHATLYWYQQILGQGPKLLIQFQNNGVVDDSQLPKDRFSAERLKGVDSTLKIQPAKLEDSAVYLCASSLGSSAAILNTEAFFGQGTRLTVV.

The chain uses TRBV9 and TRBJ1-1; 9 bases are shared with TRBD1. Germline CDR1 is SGDLS and CDR2 is YYNGEE. The V and J ends lost 4 bases and 1 base, in that order; junction bases with no gene match: 5. The CDR3 has 15 amino acids. CDR3 residues: CASSLRQGENTEAFF. CDR3 DNA: TGTGCCAGCAGCCTCCGACAGGGGGAGAACACTGAAGCTTTCTTT.

V is TRBV10-1 and J is TRBJ2-3; 7 bases agree with TRBD1. The CDR3 covers 14 residues. J was trimmed by 2 bases and V by 5 bases; bases with no gene match: 4. The germline V gene has CDR1 WNHNN and CDR2 SYGVQD (reference sequence). CDR3 region: CASSTGTATDTQYF. Here the CDR3 DNA reads TGCGCCAGCAGTACCGGGACAGCCACAGATACGCAGTATTTT.

V usage is TRBV6-5 and J usage is TRBJ2-7; the match to TRBD1 covers 7 bases. The CDR3 covers 14 residues. Germline CDR1 is MNHEY and CDR2 is SVGAGI. V lost 6 bases and J lost 4; bases outside the gene matches: 9. The CDR3 region has the DNA TGTGCCAGCAGCTTTGACAGGGAATCGTACGAGCAGTACTTC. Translating gives CASSFDRESYEQYF.

This chain uses TRBV9 with TRBJ1-4; 10 bases fit TRBD1. CDR3 length equals 15 residues. The trim removed 0 bases at V and 7 bases at J, leaving 3 bases unmatched. Germline V CDR1 and CDR2: SGDLS, YYNGEE. The CDR3 sequence: CASSVGQGAGEKLFF. The DNA of the CDR3 is TGTGCCAGCAGCGTAGGACAGGGGGCAGGTGAAAAACTGTTTTTT. Complete variable domain (other parts from reference TRBV9 and TRBJ1-4): DSGVTQTPKHLITATGQRVTLRCSPRSGDLSVYWYQQSLDQGLQFLIQYYNGEERAKGNILERFSAQQFPDLHSELNLSSLELGDSALYFCASSVGQGAGEKLFFGSGTQLSVL.

This rearrangement joins TRBV27 to TRBJ2-7; TRBD1 might be the D (6 bases). This CDR3 contains 19 residues. Deletions cut 3 bases from V and 2 bases from J, with 26 bases between. In germline, CDR1 is MNHEY, CDR2 SMNVEV (reference sequence). The CDR3 DNA sequence: TGTGCCAGCAGTTTTGTGTCAGGGGCGCAGAGGAAAGCGCCCTACGAGCAGTACTTC. Its translation is CASSFVSGAQRKAPYEQYF.

The rearrangement joins TRBV5-1 to TRBJ2-1; TRBD2 aligns across 14 bases. CDR1 and CDR2 (germline): SGHRS, YFSETQ. This CDR3 is 16 amino acids long. The trim removed 0 bases at V and 9 bases at J, leaving 5 bases unmatched. CDR3 protein: CASSLGGTSGSSEQFF. The CDR3 DNA sequence: TGCGCCAGCAGCTTGGGTGGGACTAGCGGGAGTAGTGAGCAGTTCTTC.

The rearrangement uses TRBV5-6 and TRBJ1-6, with TRBD1 as a possible D gene (5 bases). Germline lookup yields CDR1 SGHDT and CDR2 YYEEEE. Trimming stripped 4 bases from V and 8 bases from J, with 28 bases between. CDR3 length equals 19 residues. The CDR3 reads CASSEKGNFAGKTDSPLHF. Written as DNA, the CDR3 is TGTGCCAGCAGCGAGAAGGGGAATTTTGCTGGGAAAACGGATTCACCCCTCCACTTT.

The gene calls are TRBV19 and TRBJ1-5; D is uncertain. The germline V and J ends were trimmed by 1 base and 0 bases, with 10 bases remaining between them. Germline lookup yields CDR1 LNHDA and CDR2 SQIVND (reference sequence). There are 16 residues in the CDR3. The CDR3 DNA sequence: TGTGCCAGTAGTATAGTTGGAGGATATAGCAATCAGCCCCAGCATTTT. Protein: CASSIVGGYSNQPQHF.

This clone appeared once. The J gene is TRBJ1-4, the V gene TRBV24-1; D unresolved. V lost 4 bases and J lost 2, with 7 bases in between. The CDR3 is made up of 14 amino acids. Germline CDR1 reads KGHDR; CDR2 reads SFDVKD. CDR3 amino acids: CATSDGLTNEKLFF. For the CDR3, the DNA is TGTGCCACCAGTGACGGTTTGACTAATGAAAAACTGTTTTTT.

The chain joins TRBV15 to TRBJ1-5; the match to TRBD1 covers 7 bases. Germline CDR1 LNHNV, CDR2 YYDKDF (reference sequence). The length of the CDR3 is 15 residues. With V trimmed by 1 base and J by 4 bases, 4 bases remained unmatched. Here the CDR3 reads CATSRGGQTNQPQHF. The DNA of the CDR3 is TGTGCCACCAGCAGAGGGGGACAGACGAATCAGCCCCAGCATTTT. Full variable domain (remainder filled in from reference TRBV15 and TRBJ1-5): DAMVIQNPRYQVTQFGKPVTLSCSQTLNHNVMYWYQQKSSQAPKLLFHYYDKDFNNEADTPDNFQSRRPNTSFCFLDIRSPGLGDTAMYLCATSRGGQTNQPQHFGDGTRLSIL.

The rearrangement uses TRBV29-1 and TRBJ2-1; unclear D gene. The CDR3 loop spans 13 amino acids. Deletions cut 8 bases from V and 2 bases from J, with 13 bases between. Germline-derived CDR1 and CDR2 are SQVTM and ANQGSEA. This CDR3 is CSTQARTYNEQFF. The CDR3 coding sequence is TGCAGCACCCAAGCACGTACCTACAATGAGCAGTTCTTC.